These 24 T cell receptor beta chains were sequenced from one sample in a study of human T cells and chemical hapten exposure. The time point is: patch test 2, 6 weeks after DPC sensitization. The treatment here: therapeutic diphenylcyclopropenone sensitization with weekly scalp DPC. Each CDR3 protein is one row after TCRdb ran MiXCR on the RACE reads. The data show over 65,000 distinct CDR3 sequences, under 14% seen once. The sample in question was whole blood, obtained in connection with sensitization to the hapten diphenylcyclopropenone (DPC). These receptors were collected from a man aged 18 to 35 with alopecia areata. Some clones in this sample may be carry-over from other donors' samples.

The chain employs TRBV4-3 and TRBJ2-5; 7 bases are shared with TRBD2. Germline V lookup: CDR1 LGHNA, CDR2 YSLEER. Unmatched junction bases numbered 13, after V lost 1 base and J lost 8 bases. CDR3 size: 16 residues. The CDR3 sequence is CASSQGGGGLSDTQYF. The CDR3, as DNA: TGCGCCAGCAGCCAAGGGGGCGGGGGACTATCGGATACCCAGTACTTC.

This clonotype occurred a few times. The chain recombines TRBV7-9 with TRBJ2-7; 8 bases align to TRBD2. This CDR3 has 14 residues. V lost 6 bases and J lost 0; bases outside the gene matches: 4. Germline V lookup: CDR1 SEHNR, CDR2 FQNEAQ (reference sequence). The CDR3, as DNA: TGTGCCAGCAGTAATGGACTAGCCTCCTACGAGCAGTACTTC. Its protein product is CASSNGLASYEQYF. The entire variable domain, with the rest obtained from reference TRBV7-9 and TRBJ2-7, is as follows: DTGVSQNPRHKITKRGQNVTFRCDPISEHNRLYWYRQTLGQGPEFLTYFQNEAQLEKSRLLSDRFSAERPKGSFSTLEIQRTEQGDSAMYLCASSNGLASYEQYFGPGTRLTVT.

The chain uses TRBV10-3 and TRBJ1-2, with a weak D call TRBD1 (5 bases). This CDR3 comprises 17 residues. The V and J ends lost 0 bases and 2 bases respectively, with 16 bases between them. The germline V gene encodes CDR1 ENHRY and CDR2 SYGVKD. The CDR3 reads CAISESNFGDYNYGYTF. CDR3 nucleotide sequence: TGTGCCATCAGTGAGTCGAATTTCGGGGACTACAACTATGGCTACACCTTC.

The chain is built from TRBV10-3 and TRBJ2-1; D is undetermined. Germline values: CDR1 ENHRY, CDR2 SYGVKD. This CDR3 is 11 amino acids long. V dropped 3 bases and J dropped 4 bases, with 1 base sitting between them. DNA of the CDR3: TGTGCCATCAGTGATTACAATGAGCAGTTCTTC. Translation gives CAISDYNEQFF.

This clonotype was detected many times. The chain recombines TRBV7-6 with TRBJ2-3; a possible D gene is TRBD1 (5 bases). The germline CDR1 and CDR2 sequences are SGHVS and FNYEAQ. The CDR3 spans 17 residues. V was cut by 4 bases and J by 0 bases, with 17 bases left in between. This CDR3 is CASSSSSETASTDTQYF. The CDR3 bases are TGTGCCAGCAGCTCCTCCTCCGAGACAGCTAGCACAGATACGCAGTATTTT. Together with reference TRBV7-6 and TRBJ2-3, the CDR3 gives the full variable domain: GAGVSQSPRYKVTKRGQDVALRCDPISGHVSLYWYRQALGQGPEFLTYFNYEAQQDKSGLPNDRFSAERPEGSISTLTIQRTEQRDSAMYRCASSSSSETASTDTQYFGPGTRLTVL.

This clonotype was observed a single time. The chain recombines TRBV28 with TRBJ2-7; weak D call: TRBD1 (6 bases). CDR3 size: 15 residues. Trimming removed 6 bases at V and 0 bases at J, with 15 bases between. Germline lookup yields CDR1 MDHEN and CDR2 SYDVKM. The CDR3 reads CASSEGTFISYEQYF. CDR3 in DNA: TGTGCCAGCAGCGAAGGGACATTCATCTCCTACGAGCAGTACTTC.

This chain connects TRBV5-1 to TRBJ1-1; D is ambiguous. Trimming left V 1 base short and J 0 bases short, with 7 bases between. In germline, CDR1 is SGHRS, CDR2 YFSETQ. This CDR3 has 14 residues. The CDR3 is CASSLKGMNTEAFF. The CDR3 DNA reads as TGCGCCAGCAGCTTGAAGGGCATGAACACTGAAGCTTTCTTT.

This clonotype was seen many times. The genes are TRBV7-2 and TRBJ1-3; tentative D call: TRBD1 (5 bases). CDR3 size: 15 residues. Germline V CDR1 and CDR2: SGHTA, FQGNSA. Between the trimmed V and J ends, which lost 2 bases and 4 bases, there was a span of 12 bases. For the CDR3, the DNA is TGTGCCAGCAGCTTACCTGGGGCGATGGGAAACACCATATATTTT. Its translation: CASSLPGAMGNTIYF.

This clonotype was found many times. This chain uses TRBV18 with TRBJ1-3; D unresolved. Deletions cut 0 bases from V and 4 bases from J, with 13 bases between. Germline CDR1 is KGHSH and CDR2 is LQKENI. This CDR3 comprises 16 residues. The CDR3 region has the DNA TGTGCCAGCTCACCACCGTTGGGTCTCGGAGGAAACACCATATATTTT. It specifies CASSPPLGLGGNTIYF.

The sample holds many counts of this clonotype. The chain joins TRBV7-2 to TRBJ2-2; D uncertain. The CDR3 totals 14 residues. Looked up from germline, CDR1 is SGHTA and CDR2 is FQGNSA. Deletions cut 4 bases from V and 3 bases from J, with 9 bases between. The CDR3: CASSSAGDTGELFF. DNA for the CDR3: TGTGCCAGCAGCTCTGCTGGGGACACCGGGGAGCTGTTTTTT.

V is TRBV7-3 and J is TRBJ2-1; TRBD2 aligns across 7 bases. Germline lookup yields CDR1 SGHTA and CDR2 FQGTGA. The CDR3 loop spans 16 amino acids. Trimming took 5 bases from V and 0 from J; bases not matched to a gene: 7. The CDR3 DNA reads as TGTGCCAGCAGCGCCGTAGCGGGCAGCTCCTACAATGAGCAGTTCTTC. Its protein is CASSAVAGSSYNEQFF.

V gene TRBV4-3 combines with J gene TRBJ1-1; TRBD1 matches at 8 bases. Germline V gene data show CDR1 as LGHNA and CDR2 as YSLEER. The length of the CDR3 is 13 residues. Unmatched junction bases numbered 3, after V lost 0 bases and J lost 9 bases. The CDR3 region has the DNA TGCGCCAGCAGCCAAGAGGGCAGGGGGCAAGCTTTCTTT. Translated: CASSQEGRGQAFF.

Ten or more counts support this clonotype. V gene TRBV7-2 combines with J gene TRBJ2-2; a possible D gene is TRBD1 (6 bases). V was shortened by 5 bases and J by 1 base, with 14 bases between the two germline ends. Germline V gene sequence: CDR1 SGHTA, CDR2 FQGNSA. This CDR3 has 16 amino acids. CDR3 sequence: CASSGGQIMNTGELFF. DNA for the CDR3: TGTGCCAGCAGCGGAGGACAGATCATGAACACCGGGGAGCTGTTTTTT.

This clonotype was seen repeatedly, ten times or more. This rearrangement joins TRBV6-2 or TRBV6-3 to TRBJ2-1; D not resolved. V was cut by 7 bases and J by 5 bases, with 15 bases left in between. The CDR3 runs 14 residues. Per the germline V gene, CDR1 is MNHEY and CDR2 is SVGEGT. As DNA, the CDR3 is TGTGCCAGCATTCAGGCCCCGGTTAACAATGAGCAGTTCTTC. This gives the protein CASIQAPVNNEQFF.

The chain is built from TRBV12-3 or TRBV12-4 and TRBJ2-2; tentative D call: TRBD1 (6 bases). Trimming stripped 5 bases from V and 5 bases from J, with 15 bases between. This CDR3 has 15 residues. The CDR3 nucleotides are TGTGCCAGCAGTCCCCGACAGGATGGGACCGGGGAGCTGTTTTTT. This encodes CASSPRQDGTGELFF.

A few counts support this clonotype. CDR3 in DNA: TGTGCCAGCTCCATCGGGAAGAACACTGAAGCTTTCTTT. It encodes CASSIGKNTEAFF. The chain carries TRBV12-3 or TRBV12-4 and TRBJ1-1, with D unclear. CDR3 length: 13 amino acids. V was cut by 8 bases and J by 1 base, with 11 bases left in between.

The sample holds many counts of this clonotype. The rearrangement joins TRBV5-5 to TRBJ2-4; the D gene could be TRBD1 or TRBD2 (5 bases each). Trimming left V 4 bases short and J 0 bases short, with 23 bases between. CDR3 length: 19 residues. Per the germline V gene, CDR1 is SGHKS and CDR2 is YYEKEE (reference sequence). Here the CDR3 reads CASSDLRGRSDLAKNIQYF. Written as DNA, the CDR3 is TGTGCCAGCAGCGACTTAAGGGGACGGTCGGATTTAGCCAAAAACATTCAGTACTTC.

This clonotype has a handful of counts. This chain uses TRBV4-1 with TRBJ1-3; D not resolved. V lost 2 bases, J lost 0 bases, and 11 bases lay in between. Germline V gene lookup returns CDR1 MGHRA and CDR2 YSYEKL. There are 16 residues in the CDR3. The CDR3 nucleotides are TGCGCCAGCAGCCAACCCATGTTCATCTCTGGAAACACCATATATTTT. Its translation is CASSQPMFISGNTIYF.

This clonotype was seen ten or more times. This chain uses TRBV7-6 with TRBJ2-1; D is unclear. V was pared by 5 bases and J by 6 bases, with 11 bases between. Germline V gene lookup returns CDR1 SGHVS and CDR2 FNYEAQ. The CDR3 consists of 13 residues. This CDR3 is CASSGKGGNEQFF. CDR3 coding DNA: TGTGCCAGCAGCGGGAAGGGTGGCAATGAGCAGTTCTTC.

The sample holds a few counts of this clonotype. This sequence joins TRBV15 and TRBJ2-1; D is possibly TRBD1 (7 bases). Trimming took 0 bases from V and 16 from J, leaving 19 bases between them. This CDR3 has 14 residues. CDR1 and CDR2 (germline): LNHNV, YYDKDF (reference sequence). In nucleotides, the CDR3 is TGTGCCACCAGCAGAGACATTCAGGGGGGTCTAATATTCTTC. This gives the protein CATSRDIQGGLIFF. Together with reference TRBV15 and TRBJ2-1, the CDR3 gives the full variable domain: DAMVIQNPRYQVTQFGKPVTLSCSQTLNHNVMYWYQQKSSQAPKLLFHYYDKDFNNEADTPDNFQSRRPNTSFCFLDIRSPGLGDTAMYLCATSRDIQGGLIFFGPGTRLTVL.

The chain links TRBV2 to TRBJ2-1; D is ambiguous. The CDR3 is 13 amino acids. In germline, CDR1 is SNHLY, CDR2 FYNNEI. Trimming pared 7 bases from V and 7 bases from J, leaving 14 bases between. DNA for the CDR3: TGTGCCAGCATTCGACGGCTGGGGAATGAGCAGTTCTTC. Protein: CASIRRLGNEQFF. Filled out from reference TRBV2 and TRBJ2-1, the complete variable domain reads EPEVTQTPSHQVTQMGQEVILRCVPISNHLYFYWYRQILGQKVEFLVSFYNNEISEKSEIFDDQFSVERPDGSNFTLKIRSTKLEDSAMYFCASIRRLGNEQFFGPGTRLTVL.

The table lists this clonotype with many counts. The chain carries TRBV6-2 or TRBV6-3 and TRBJ2-7; D call uncertain. V lost 0 bases and J 1 base, leaving 7 bases between the germline ends. This CDR3 spans 14 amino acids. Germline CDR1 is MNHEY and CDR2 is SVGEGT. CDR3 bases: TGTGCCAGCAGTTACTCCGCCCTTTCCTACGAGCAGTACTTC. Amino acid sequence: CASSYSALSYEQYF.

This clonotype turned up a few times. The chain carries TRBV12-3 or TRBV12-4 and TRBJ1-3; D remains unclear. This CDR3 region has 14 residues. Trimming left V 1 base short and J 4 bases short, with 8 bases between. The CDR3 sequence: CASSLGHDGNTIYF. The CDR3 coding sequence is TGTGCCAGCAGTTTAGGCCACGACGGAAACACCATATATTTT.

The chain combines TRBV29-1 with TRBJ2-5; no firm D call. There are 12 residues in the CDR3. Between the trimmed V and J ends, which lost 4 bases and 0 bases, there was a span of 6 bases. Germline V gives CDR1 SQVTM, CDR2 ANQGSEA. The CDR3 sequence is CSVAKNQETQYF. CDR3 DNA: TGCAGCGTTGCTAAGAACCAAGAGACCCAGTACTTC.